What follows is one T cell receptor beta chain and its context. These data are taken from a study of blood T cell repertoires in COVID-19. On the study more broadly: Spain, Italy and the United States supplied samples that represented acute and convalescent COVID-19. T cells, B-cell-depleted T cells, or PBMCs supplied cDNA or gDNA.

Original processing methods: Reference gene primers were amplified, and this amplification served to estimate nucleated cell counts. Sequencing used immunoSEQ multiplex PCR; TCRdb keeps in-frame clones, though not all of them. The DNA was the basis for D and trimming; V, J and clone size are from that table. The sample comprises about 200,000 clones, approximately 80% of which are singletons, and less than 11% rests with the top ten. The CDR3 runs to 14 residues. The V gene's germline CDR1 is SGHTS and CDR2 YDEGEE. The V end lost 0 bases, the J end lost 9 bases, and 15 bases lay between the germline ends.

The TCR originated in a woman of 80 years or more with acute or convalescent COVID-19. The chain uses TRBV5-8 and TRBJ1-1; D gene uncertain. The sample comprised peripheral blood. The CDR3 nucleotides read TGTGCCAGCAGCTTGGCTCGTAATAGCCAAAAAGCTTTCTTT. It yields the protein CASSLARNSQKAFF.